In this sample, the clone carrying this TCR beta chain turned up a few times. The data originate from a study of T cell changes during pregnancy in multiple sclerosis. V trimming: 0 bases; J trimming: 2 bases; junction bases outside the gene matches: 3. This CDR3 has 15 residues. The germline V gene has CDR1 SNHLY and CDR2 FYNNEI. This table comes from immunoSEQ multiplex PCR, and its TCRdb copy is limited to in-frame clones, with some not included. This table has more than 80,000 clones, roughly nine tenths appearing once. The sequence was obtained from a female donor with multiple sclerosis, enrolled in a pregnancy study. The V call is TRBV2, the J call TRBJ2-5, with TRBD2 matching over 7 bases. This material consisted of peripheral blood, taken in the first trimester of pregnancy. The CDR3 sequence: CASSEAASGQETQYF. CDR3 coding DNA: TGTGCCAGCAGTGAAGCGGCTAGCGGACAAGAGACCCAGTACTTC.